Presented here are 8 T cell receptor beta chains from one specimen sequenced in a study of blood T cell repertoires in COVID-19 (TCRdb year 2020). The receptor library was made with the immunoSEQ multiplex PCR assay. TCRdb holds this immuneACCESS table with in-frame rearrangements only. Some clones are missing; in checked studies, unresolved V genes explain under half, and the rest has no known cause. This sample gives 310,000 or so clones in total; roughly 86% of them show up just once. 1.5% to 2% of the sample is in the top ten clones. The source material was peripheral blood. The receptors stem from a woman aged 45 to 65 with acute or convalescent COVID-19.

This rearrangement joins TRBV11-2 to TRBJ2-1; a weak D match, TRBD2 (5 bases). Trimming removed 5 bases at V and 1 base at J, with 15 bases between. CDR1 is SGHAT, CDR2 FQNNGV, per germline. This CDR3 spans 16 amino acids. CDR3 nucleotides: TGTGCCAGCAGCAATAAACTAGTTGGTTCCTACAATGAGCAGTTCTTC. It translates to CASSNKLVGSYNEQFF. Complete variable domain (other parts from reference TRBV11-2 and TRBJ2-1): EAGVAQSPRYKIIEKRQSVAFWCNPISGHATLYWYQQILGQGPKLLIQFQNNGVVDDSQLPKDRFSAERLKGVDSTLKIQPAKLEDSAVYLCASSNKLVGSYNEQFFGPGTRLTVL.

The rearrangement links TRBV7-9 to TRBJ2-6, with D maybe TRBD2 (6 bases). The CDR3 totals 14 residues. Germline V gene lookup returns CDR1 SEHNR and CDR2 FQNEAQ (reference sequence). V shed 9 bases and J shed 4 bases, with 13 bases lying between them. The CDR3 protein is CASLQRGGANVLTF. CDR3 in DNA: TGTGCCAGTCTTCAACGGGGGGGGGCCAACGTCCTGACTTTC.

The CDR3 sequence: CASSDRGAGANVLTF. CDR3 nucleotide sequence: TGTGCCAGCAGTGACAGGGGGGCCGGGGCCAACGTCCTGACTTTC. This rearrangement joins TRBV6-1 to TRBJ2-6; D perhaps matches TRBD1 (7 bases). V was shortened by 3 bases and J by 4 bases, with 10 bases between the two germline ends. Germline V CDR1 and CDR2: MNHNS, SASEGT. This CDR3 contains 15 residues.

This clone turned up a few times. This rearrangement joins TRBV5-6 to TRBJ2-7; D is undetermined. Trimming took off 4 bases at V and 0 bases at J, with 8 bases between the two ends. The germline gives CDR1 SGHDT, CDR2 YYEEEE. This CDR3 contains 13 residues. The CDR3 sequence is CASSRRSSYEQYF. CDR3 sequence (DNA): TGTGCCAGCAGCCGCCGTAGCTCCTACGAGCAGTACTTC. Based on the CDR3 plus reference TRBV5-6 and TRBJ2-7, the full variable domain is DAGVTQSPTHLIKTRGQQVTLRCSPKSGHDTVSWYQQALGQGPQFIFQYYEEEERQRGNFPDRFSGHQFPNYSSELNVNALLLGDSALYLCASSRRSSYEQYFGPGTRLTVT.

The CDR3 region is CASSLLLGTPSTDTQYF. The CDR3 region has the DNA TGTGCCAGCAGTTTATTACTCGGGACTCCCAGCACAGATACGCAGTATTTT. The J gene is TRBJ2-3, the V gene TRBV27; D possibly corresponds to TRBD2 (6 bases). V gave up 1 base and J gave up 0 bases, with 14 bases separating them. Germline V gene lookup returns CDR1 MNHEY and CDR2 SMNVEV (reference sequence). The CDR3 loop spans 17 amino acids.

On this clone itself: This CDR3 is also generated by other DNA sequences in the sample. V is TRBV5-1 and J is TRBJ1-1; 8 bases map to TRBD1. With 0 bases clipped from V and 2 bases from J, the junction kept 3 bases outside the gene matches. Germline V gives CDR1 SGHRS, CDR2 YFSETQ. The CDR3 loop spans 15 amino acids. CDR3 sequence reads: CASSLAGQGNTEAFF. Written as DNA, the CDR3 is TGCGCCAGCAGCTTGGCCGGACAGGGTAACACTGAAGCTTTCTTT.

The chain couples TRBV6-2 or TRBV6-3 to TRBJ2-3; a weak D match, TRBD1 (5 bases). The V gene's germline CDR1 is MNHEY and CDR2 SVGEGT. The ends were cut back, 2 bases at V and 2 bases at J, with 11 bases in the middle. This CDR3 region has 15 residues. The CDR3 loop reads CASSYPTGYTDTQYF. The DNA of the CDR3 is TGTGCCAGCAGTTACCCCACAGGTTACACAGATACGCAGTATTTT.

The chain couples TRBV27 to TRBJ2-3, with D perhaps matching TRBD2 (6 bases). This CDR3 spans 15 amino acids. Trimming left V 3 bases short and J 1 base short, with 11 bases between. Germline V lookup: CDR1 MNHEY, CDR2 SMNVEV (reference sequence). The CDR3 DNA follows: TGTGCCAGCAGTTTCTCGGGAGCGGGCACAGATACGCAGTATTTT. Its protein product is CASSFSGAGTDTQYF.